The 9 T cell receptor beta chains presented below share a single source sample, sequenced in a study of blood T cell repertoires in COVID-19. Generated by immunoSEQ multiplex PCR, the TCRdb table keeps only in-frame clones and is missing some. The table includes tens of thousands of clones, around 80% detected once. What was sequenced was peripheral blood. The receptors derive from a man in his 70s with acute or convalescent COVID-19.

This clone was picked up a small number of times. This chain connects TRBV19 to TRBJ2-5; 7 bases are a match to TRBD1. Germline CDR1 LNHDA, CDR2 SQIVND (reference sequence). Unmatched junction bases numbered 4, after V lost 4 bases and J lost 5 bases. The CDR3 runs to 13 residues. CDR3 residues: CASSKGAGETQYF. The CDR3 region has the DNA TGTGCCAGTAGTAAGGGGGCAGGGGAGACCCAGTACTTC.

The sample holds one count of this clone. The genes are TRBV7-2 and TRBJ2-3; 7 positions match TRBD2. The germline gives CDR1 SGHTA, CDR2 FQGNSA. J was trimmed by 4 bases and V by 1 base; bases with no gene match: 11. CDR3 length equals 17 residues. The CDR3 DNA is TGTGCCAGCAGCTTAGGGGGGGGTAGACTAGCAGCAGATACGCAGTATTTT. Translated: CASSLGGGRLAADTQYF. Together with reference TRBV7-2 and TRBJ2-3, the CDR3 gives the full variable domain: GAGVSQSPSNKVTEKGKDVELRCDPISGHTALYWYRQSLGQGLEFLIYFQGNSAPDKSGLPSDRFSAERTGGSVSTLTIQRTQQEDSAVYLCASSLGGGRLAADTQYFGPGTRLTVL.

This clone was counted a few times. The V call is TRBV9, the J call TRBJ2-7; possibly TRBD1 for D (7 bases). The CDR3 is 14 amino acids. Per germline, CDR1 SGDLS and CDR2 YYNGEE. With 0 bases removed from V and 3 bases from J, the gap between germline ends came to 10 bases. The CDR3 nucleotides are TGTGCCAGCAGCGTAGGACAGGGAGGCTACGAGCAGTACTTC. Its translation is CASSVGQGGYEQYF.

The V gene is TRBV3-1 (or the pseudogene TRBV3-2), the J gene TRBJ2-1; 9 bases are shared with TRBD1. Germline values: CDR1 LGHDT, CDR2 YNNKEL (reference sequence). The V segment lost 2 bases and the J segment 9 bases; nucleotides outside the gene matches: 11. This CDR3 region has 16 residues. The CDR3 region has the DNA TGTGCCAGCAGCCAAACAATGGGGACAGGGTTCAGTGAGCAGTTCTTC. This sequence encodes CASSQTMGTGFSEQFF.

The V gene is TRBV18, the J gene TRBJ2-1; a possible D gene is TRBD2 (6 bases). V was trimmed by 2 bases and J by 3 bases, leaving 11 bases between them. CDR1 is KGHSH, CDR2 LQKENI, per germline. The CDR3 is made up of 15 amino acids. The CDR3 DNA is TGTGCCAGCTCACCATTGGGGGGAAGCTACAATGAGCAGTTCTTC. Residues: CASSPLGGSYNEQFF.

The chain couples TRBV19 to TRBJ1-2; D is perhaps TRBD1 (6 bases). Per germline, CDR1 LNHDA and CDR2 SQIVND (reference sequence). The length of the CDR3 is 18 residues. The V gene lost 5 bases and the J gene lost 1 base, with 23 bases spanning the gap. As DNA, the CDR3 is TGTGCCAGTAGTCGCCAGGGGACATACGGTGGAGGTAACTATGGCTACACCTTC. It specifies CASSRQGTYGGGNYGYTF.

CDR3 in amino acids: CASSPDRGRGSTEAFF. The DNA for the CDR3 is TGTGCCAGCAGCCCGGACAGGGGGAGGGGGAGCACTGAAGCTTTCTTT. The gene calls are TRBV7-2 and TRBJ1-1; 10 bases fit TRBD1. This CDR3 is 16 amino acids long. The J segment lost 4 bases and the V segment lost 5 bases, leaving 10 bases of the junction unmatched. Germline CDR1 SGHTA, CDR2 FQGNSA. Looking up the rest from reference TRBV7-2 and TRBJ1-1 gives the full variable domain: GAGVSQSPSNKVTEKGKDVELRCDPISGHTALYWYRQSLGQGLEFLIYFQGNSAPDKSGLPSDRFSAERTGGSVSTLTIQRTQQEDSAVYLCASSPDRGRGSTEAFFGQGTRLTVV.

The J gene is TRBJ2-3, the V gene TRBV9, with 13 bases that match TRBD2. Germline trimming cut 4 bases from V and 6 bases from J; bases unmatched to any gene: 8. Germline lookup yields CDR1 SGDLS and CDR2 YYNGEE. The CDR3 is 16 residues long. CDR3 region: CASSLGTSGETDTQYF. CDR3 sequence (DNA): TGTGCCAGCAGCCTTGGGACTAGCGGGGAAACCGATACGCAGTATTTT.

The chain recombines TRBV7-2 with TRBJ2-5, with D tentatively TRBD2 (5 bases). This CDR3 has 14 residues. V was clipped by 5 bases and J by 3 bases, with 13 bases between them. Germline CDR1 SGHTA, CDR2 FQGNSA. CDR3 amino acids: CASSLRTVKETQYF. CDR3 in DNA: TGTGCCAGCAGCCTGAGGACTGTTAAAGAGACCCAGTACTTC.